This is a list of T cell receptor beta chains from one sample in a study of shared clonotypes between healthy human individuals. Only in-frame clones appear in the TCRdb table, and some are missing; sequencing was by immunoSEQ multiplex PCR. This table holds some 790,000 clones, just under 75% found once. Sequences were obtained from memory CD4+ T cells sorted from blood. The receptors stem from a young woman in good health. Each CDR3 is given with its conserved first and last residue. Each record gives: V gene, clone size, J gene, D gene, CDR3 protein, CDR3 DNA. The D gene is left open where the match is weak. Expanded clones are given a class, and other clones once, few, many or no size at all.

TRBV28	.	TRBJ2-7	TRBD1	CASIDPGTGGGEQYF	TGTGCCAGCATCGACCCCGGGACAGGGGGTGGGGAGCAGTACTTC
TRBV5-1	.	TRBJ2-1	TRBD2	CASSPSSGGYNEQFF	TGCGCCAGCAGCCCCTCTAGCGGGGGCTACAATGAGCAGTTCTTC
TRBV2	few	TRBJ1-2	.	CASSEQPNYGYTF	TGTGCCAGCAGTGAGCAGCCTAACTATGGCTACACCTTC
TRBV28	once	TRBJ2-7	TRBD1	CASRPPRDRPYEQYF	TGTGCCAGCAGGCCTCCCCGGGACAGACCCTACGAGCAGTACTTC
TRBV11-2	.	TRBJ2-1	TRBD2	CASSLFAASGDNEQFF	TGTGCCAGCAGCTTATTCGCGGCTAGCGGGGACAATGAGCAGTTCTTC
TRBV18	.	TRBJ2-1	TRBD1	CASSVVTGGYNEQFF	TGTGCCAGCTCAGTGGTCACAGGGGGTTACAATGAGCAGTTCTTC
TRBV9	.	TRBJ2-2	TRBD2	CASSVGVAGESIGTGELFF	TGTGCCAGCAGCGTAGGGGTGGCGGGAGAGAGTATTGGCACCGGGGAGCTGTTTTTT
TRBV18	.	TRBJ1-1	.	CASSRQENTEAFF	TGTGCCAGCTCTCGACAGGAGAACACTGAAGCTTTCTTT
TRBV20-1	.	TRBJ1-1	.	CSASAGFEAFF	TGCAGTGCTAGTGCGGGGTTTGAAGCTTTCTTT
TRBV28	few	TRBJ2-2	.	CASCLGHTGELFF	TGTGCCAGCTGCTTGGGGCACACCGGGGAGCTGTTTTTT
TRBV27	once	TRBJ2-7	.	CASKGAGVSYEQYF	TGTGCCAGCAAGGGGGCGGGGGTGTCCTACGAGCAGTACTTC
TRBV5-6	once	TRBJ2-3	.	CASRTGRTDTQYF	TGTGCCAGCCGGACGGGGCGAACAGATACGCAGTATTTT
TRBV6-5	.	TRBJ1-2	.	CASSYRRRQENYGYTF	TGTGCCAGCAGTTACCGCAGAAGGCAGGAAAACTATGGCTACACCTTC
TRBV7-9	.	TRBJ1-2	.	CASSFRQGKDYGYTF	TGTGCCAGCAGCTTTCGTCAGGGAAAGGACTATGGCTACACCTTC
TRBV15	few	TRBJ1-4	.	CATSTGTREKLFF	TGTGCCACCAGCACCGGGACGCGGGAAAAACTGTTTTTT
TRBV9	few	TRBJ1-2	.	CASSVAYEDYGYTF	TGTGCCAGCAGCGTAGCTTATGAGGACTATGGCTACACCTTC
TRBV7-7	.	TRBJ2-7	TRBD1	CASSLLDRVHEQYF	TGTGCCAGCAGCTTGTTGGACAGGGTCCACGAGCAGTACTTC
TRBV13	.	TRBJ2-7	TRBD2	CASSLWREDEQYF	TGTGCCAGCAGCTTATGGCGGGAGGACGAGCAGTACTTC
TRBV7-9	few	TRBJ1-6	TRBD1	CASSPPGDSRSPLHF	TGTGCCAGCAGCCCCCCGGGGGACAGTCGTTCACCCCTCCACTTT
TRBV2	.	TRBJ1-4	.	CASLRERTLSEKLFF	TGTGCCAGCTTGAGGGAAAGGACGTTGAGTGAAAAACTGTTTTTT
TRBV5-1	many	TRBJ2-5	TRBD2	CASSDPSGGQETQYF	TGCGCCAGCAGCGATCCCAGCGGGGGGCAAGAGACCCAGTACTTC
TRBV6-6	.	TRBJ1-4	TRBD1	CASRVTGTGNEKLFF	TGTGCCAGCAGGGTGACCGGGACAGGGAATGAAAAACTGTTTTTT
TRBV23-1	.	TRBJ1-1	.	CASSQNSPFF	TGCGCCAGCAGTCAAAACTCTCCTTTCTTT
TRBV19	.	TRBJ2-2	.	CATLPPGQRNTGELFF	TGTGCCACCCTCCCCCCAGGACAGCGGAACACCGGGGAGCTGTTTTTT
TRBV6-1	.	TRBJ1-1	TRBD1	CASSDRQGREAFF	TGTGCCAGCAGTGACCGACAGGGAAGGGAAGCTTTCTTT
TRBV27	.	TRBJ1-5	.	CASSQDPRQPQHF	TGTGCCAGCAGTCAGGATCCCCGTCAGCCCCAGCATTTT
TRBV11-3	once	TRBJ2-3	.	CASSSGLLSSTDTQYF	TGTGCCAGCAGCTCCGGACTACTATCGAGCACAGATACGCAGTATTTT
TRBV4-1	.	TRBJ2-1	.	CASSHPVRGNNEQFF	TGCGCCAGCAGCCACCCTGTCCGGGGCAACAATGAGCAGTTCTTC
TRBV27	.	TRBJ2-1	.	CASSLRGTNNEQFF	TGTGCCAGCAGTTTGAGGGGAACAAACAATGAGCAGTTCTTC
TRBV19	.	TRBJ1-1	.	CASSIRGQNTEAFF	TGTGCCAGTAGTATAAGGGGTCAGAACACTGAAGCTTTCTTT
TRBV7-2	.	TRBJ2-7	.	CASSPGQSYEQYF	TGTGCCAGCAGCCCCGGACAGTCCTACGAGCAGTACTTC
TRBV2	.	TRBJ1-4	.	CASSQTTESLTTNEKLFF	TGTGCCAGCAGTCAGACGACAGAAAGCCTTACCACTAATGAAAAACTGTTTTTT
TRBV19	.	TRBJ2-1	TRBD2	CASSSRFLAASSYNEQFF	TGTGCCAGTAGTTCACGCTTCCTAGCGGCCAGCTCCTACAATGAGCAGTTCTTC
TRBV5-1	.	TRBJ2-6	.	CASSWGANSGANVLTF	TGCGCCAGCAGCTGGGGGGCCAACTCTGGGGCCAACGTCCTGACTTTC
TRBV4-1	.	TRBJ2-1	.	CASSQVGRGKNEQFF	TGCGCCAGCAGCCAAGTTGGCAGGGGTAAGAATGAGCAGTTCTTC
TRBV27	.	TRBJ1-5	TRBD1	CASSLSYRGGQPQHF	TGTGCCAGCAGTTTATCGTACAGGGGCGGTCAGCCCCAGCATTTT
TRBV7-9	once	TRBJ2-1	TRBD2	CASSPESSGIFSEQFF	TGTGCCAGCAGCCCCGAATCTAGCGGGATATTCAGTGAGCAGTTCTTC
TRBV5-1	.	TRBJ1-3	TRBD1	CASSRTGAMDGNTIYF	TGCGCCAGCTCCCGGACAGGGGCCATGGATGGAAACACCATATATTTT
TRBV7-9	few	TRBJ2-7	TRBD2	CASSLLAGVGVGEQYF	TGTGCCAGCAGCTTACTTGCGGGAGTAGGGGTGGGCGAGCAGTACTTC
TRBV6-6	.	TRBJ2-1	TRBD2	CASSPAGGGTNEQFF	TGTGCCAGCAGTCCGGCGGGAGGGGGGACGAATGAGCAGTTCTTC
TRBV5-1	.	TRBJ2-7	.	CASSLAGGRLEQYF	TGCGCCAGCAGCTTGGCCGGCGGACGGCTTGAGCAGTACTTC
TRBV20-1	.	TRBJ1-5	.	CSAGREQPQHF	TGCAGTGCCGGGCGCGAACAGCCCCAGCATTTT
TRBV19	few	TRBJ2-3	TRBD1	CASGTGEPTDTQYF	TGTGCCAGCGGGACAGGGGAGCCCACAGATACGCAGTATTTT
TRBV7-8	.	TRBJ2-7	.	CASSLGWGEQYF	TGTGCCAGCAGCCTGGGGTGGGGGGAGCAGTACTTC
TRBV2	many	TRBJ2-4	TRBD1	CASSSEGQGMDIQYF	TGTGCCAGCAGTTCGGAGGGACAGGGGATGGACATTCAGTACTTC
TRBV5-1	.	TRBJ2-2	.	CASSLAGGETGELFF	TGCGCCAGCAGCTTGGCTGGGGGCGAAACCGGGGAGCTGTTTTTT
TRBV6-5	.	TRBJ2-7	.	CASSYSWQETYEQYF	TGTGCCAGCAGTTACTCGTGGCAGGAAACCTACGAGCAGTACTTC
TRBV20-1	.	TRBJ1-1	.	CSVKNTEAFF	TGCAGTGTTAAGAACACTGAAGCTTTCTTT
TRBV14	many	TRBJ2-1	TRBD2	CASSLHRTSGNNEQFF	TGTGCCAGCAGCCTTCACCGGACTAGCGGAAACAATGAGCAGTTCTTC
TRBV29-1	.	TRBJ2-3	TRBD1	CSVAGTGNTDTQYF	TGCAGCGTTGCAGGGACAGGGAACACAGATACGCAGTATTTT
TRBV28	once	TRBJ2-7	.	CASSLAYDYEQYF	TGTGCCAGCAGTTTAGCCTACGACTACGAGCAGTACTTC
TRBV18	many	TRBJ1-2	.	CASSPIAGANYGYTF	TGTGCCAGCTCACCAATAGCAGGGGCTAACTATGGCTACACCTTC
TRBV5-6	.	TRBJ2-2	.	CASSLAETGATGELFF	TGTGCCAGCAGCTTGGCAGAAACAGGTGCGACCGGGGAGCTGTTTTTT
TRBV5-4	.	TRBJ2-7	.	CASSGWHEQYF	TGTGCCAGCAGCGGGTGGCACGAGCAGTACTTC